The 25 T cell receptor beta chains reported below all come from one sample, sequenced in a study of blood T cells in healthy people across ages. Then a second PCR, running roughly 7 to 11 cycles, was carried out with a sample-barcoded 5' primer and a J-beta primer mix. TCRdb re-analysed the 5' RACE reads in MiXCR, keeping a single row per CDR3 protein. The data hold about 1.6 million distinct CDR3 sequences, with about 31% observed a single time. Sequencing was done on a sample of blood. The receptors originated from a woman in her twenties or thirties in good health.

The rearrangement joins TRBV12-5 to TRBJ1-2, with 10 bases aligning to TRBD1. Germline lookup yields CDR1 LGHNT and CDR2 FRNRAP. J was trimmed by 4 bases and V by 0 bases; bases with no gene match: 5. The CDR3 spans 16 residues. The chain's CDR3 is CASGLVVDRGIYGYTF. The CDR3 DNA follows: TGTGCTAGTGGTTTGGTCGTGGACAGGGGGATCTATGGCTACACCTTC.

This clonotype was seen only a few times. In DNA form, the CDR3 reads TGTGCCAGCAGCCGTTTCGCGGGCGGTAACTACGAGCAGTACTTC. This codes for CASSRFAGGNYEQYF. The chain has TRBV7-9 and TRBJ2-7, with a weak D call TRBD2 (5 bases). Trimming stripped 5 bases from V and 3 bases from J, with 17 bases between. Germline CDR1 and CDR2: SEHNR and FQNEAQ (reference sequence). The CDR3 spans 15 residues.

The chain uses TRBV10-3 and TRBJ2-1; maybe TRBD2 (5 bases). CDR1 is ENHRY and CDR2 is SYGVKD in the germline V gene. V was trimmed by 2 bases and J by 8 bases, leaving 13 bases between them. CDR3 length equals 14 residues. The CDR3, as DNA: TGTGCCATCAGTGAGGACTATACCGGACATGAGCAGTTCTTC. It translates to CAISEDYTGHEQFF.

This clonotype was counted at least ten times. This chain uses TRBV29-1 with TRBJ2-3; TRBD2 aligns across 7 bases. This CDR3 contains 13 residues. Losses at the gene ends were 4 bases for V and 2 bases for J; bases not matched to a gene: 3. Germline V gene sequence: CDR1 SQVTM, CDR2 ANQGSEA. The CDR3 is CSVASGTTDTQYF. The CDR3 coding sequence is TGCAGCGTTGCTAGCGGAACCACAGATACGCAGTATTTT.

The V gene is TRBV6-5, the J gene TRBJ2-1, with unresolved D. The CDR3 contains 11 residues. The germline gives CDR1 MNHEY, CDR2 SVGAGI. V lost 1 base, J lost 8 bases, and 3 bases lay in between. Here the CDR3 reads CASSYLDEQFF. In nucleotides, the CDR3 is TGTGCCAGCAGTTACTTGGATGAGCAGTTCTTC.

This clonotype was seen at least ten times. This chain's CDR3 is CASSPQTGSYNEQFF. The DNA for the CDR3 is TGCGCCAGCAGCCCCCAGACAGGCTCCTACAATGAGCAGTTCTTC. The J gene is TRBJ2-1, the V gene TRBV5-1, with D perhaps TRBD1 (6 bases). Trimming shortened V by 4 bases and J by 0 bases, and 11 bases separated the two germline ends. Germline values: CDR1 SGHRS, CDR2 YFSETQ. This CDR3 is built from 15 residues.

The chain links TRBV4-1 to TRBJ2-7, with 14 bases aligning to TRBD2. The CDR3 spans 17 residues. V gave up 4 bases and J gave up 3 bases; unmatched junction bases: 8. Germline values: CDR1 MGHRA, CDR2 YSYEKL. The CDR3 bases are TGCGCCAGCAGCCCATATTTTGGGACTAGCGGGAGCTACGAGCAGTACTTC. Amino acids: CASSPYFGTSGSYEQYF.

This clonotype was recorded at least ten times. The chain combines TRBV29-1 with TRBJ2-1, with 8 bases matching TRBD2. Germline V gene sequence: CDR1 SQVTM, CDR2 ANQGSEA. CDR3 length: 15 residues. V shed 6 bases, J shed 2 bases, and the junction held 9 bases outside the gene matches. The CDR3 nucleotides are TGCAGCGTCACCACGGGAGGGAGCCCCTACAATGAGCAGTTCTTC. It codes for CSVTTGGSPYNEQFF.

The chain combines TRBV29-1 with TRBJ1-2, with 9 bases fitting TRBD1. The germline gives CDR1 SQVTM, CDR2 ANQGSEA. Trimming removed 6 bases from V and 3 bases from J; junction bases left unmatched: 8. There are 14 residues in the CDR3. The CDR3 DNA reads TGCAGCGTGCTGGGACAGGGAGGGGACTATGGCTACACCTTC. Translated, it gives CSVLGQGGDYGYTF. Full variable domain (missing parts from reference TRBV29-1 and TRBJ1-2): SAVISQKPSRDICQRGTSLTIQCQVDSQVTMMFWYRQQPGQSLTLIATANQGSEATYESGFVIDKFPISRPNLTFSTLTVSNMSPEDSSIYLCSVLGQGGDYGYTFGSGTRLTVV.

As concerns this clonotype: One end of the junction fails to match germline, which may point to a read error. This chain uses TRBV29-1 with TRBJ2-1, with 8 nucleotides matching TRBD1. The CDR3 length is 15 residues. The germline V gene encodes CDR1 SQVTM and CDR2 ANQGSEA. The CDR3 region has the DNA TGCAGTGCTGCGGACAGGGTCCTTCGGGGGAATGGGCAGTTCTTC. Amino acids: CSAADRVLRGNGQFF.

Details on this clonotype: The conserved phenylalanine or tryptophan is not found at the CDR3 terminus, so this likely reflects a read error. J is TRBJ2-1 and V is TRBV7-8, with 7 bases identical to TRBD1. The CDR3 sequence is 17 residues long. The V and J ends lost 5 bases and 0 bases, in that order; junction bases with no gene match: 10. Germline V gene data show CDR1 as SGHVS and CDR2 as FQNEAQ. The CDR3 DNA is TGTGCCAGCAGCGTGGGACAGCGGAGGAGCTCCTACAATGAGCAGTTCGTC. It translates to CASSVGQRRSSYNEQFV.

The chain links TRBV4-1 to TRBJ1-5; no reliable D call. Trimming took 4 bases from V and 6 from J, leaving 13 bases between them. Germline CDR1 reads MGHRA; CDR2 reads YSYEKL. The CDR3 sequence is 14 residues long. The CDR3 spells CASSLHDMSQPQHF. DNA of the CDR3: TGCGCCAGCAGCCTCCATGATATGAGTCAGCCCCAGCATTTT.

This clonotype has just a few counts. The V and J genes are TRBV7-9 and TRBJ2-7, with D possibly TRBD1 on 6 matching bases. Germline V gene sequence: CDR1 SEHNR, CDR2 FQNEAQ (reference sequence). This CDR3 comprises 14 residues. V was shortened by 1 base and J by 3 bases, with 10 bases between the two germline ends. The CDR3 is CASSLGGTIYEQYF. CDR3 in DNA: TGTGCCAGCAGCTTAGGGGGGACAATCTACGAGCAGTACTTC.

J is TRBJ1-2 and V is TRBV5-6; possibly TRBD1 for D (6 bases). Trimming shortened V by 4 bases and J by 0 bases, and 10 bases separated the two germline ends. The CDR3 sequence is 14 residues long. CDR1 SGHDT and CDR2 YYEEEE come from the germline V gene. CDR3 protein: CASSAWTANYGYTF. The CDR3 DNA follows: TGTGCCAGCAGCGCCTGGACAGCTAACTATGGCTACACCTTC.

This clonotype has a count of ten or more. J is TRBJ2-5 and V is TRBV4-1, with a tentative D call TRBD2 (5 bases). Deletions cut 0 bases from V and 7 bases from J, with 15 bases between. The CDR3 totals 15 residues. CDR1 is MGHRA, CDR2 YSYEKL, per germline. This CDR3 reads CASSQDQSPAGTQYF. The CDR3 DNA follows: TGCGCCAGCAGCCAAGATCAGAGCCCGGCGGGGACCCAGTACTTC.

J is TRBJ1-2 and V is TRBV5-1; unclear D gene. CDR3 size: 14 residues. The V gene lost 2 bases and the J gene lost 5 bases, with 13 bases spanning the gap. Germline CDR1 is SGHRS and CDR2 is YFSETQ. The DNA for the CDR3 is TGCGCCAGCAGCTTTCGCACAACAGAATATGGCTACACCTTC. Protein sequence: CASSFRTTEYGYTF.

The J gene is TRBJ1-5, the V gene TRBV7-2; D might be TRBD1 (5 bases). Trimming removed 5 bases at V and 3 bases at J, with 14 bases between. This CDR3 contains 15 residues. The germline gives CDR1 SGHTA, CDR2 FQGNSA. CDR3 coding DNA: TGTGCCAGCAGCCCCGAGTGGGGACTCAATCAGCCCCAGCATTTT. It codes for CASSPEWGLNQPQHF.

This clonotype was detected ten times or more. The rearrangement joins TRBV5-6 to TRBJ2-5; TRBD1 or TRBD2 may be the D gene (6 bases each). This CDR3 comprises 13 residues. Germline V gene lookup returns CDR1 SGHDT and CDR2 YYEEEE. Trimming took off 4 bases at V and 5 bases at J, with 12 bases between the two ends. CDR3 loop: CASSAGAGETQYF. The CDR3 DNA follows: TGTGCCAGCAGCGCAGGGGCGGGGGAGACCCAGTACTTC.

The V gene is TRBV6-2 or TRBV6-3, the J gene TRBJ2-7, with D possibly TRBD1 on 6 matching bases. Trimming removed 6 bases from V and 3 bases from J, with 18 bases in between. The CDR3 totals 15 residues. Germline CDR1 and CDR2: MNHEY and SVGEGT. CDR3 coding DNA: TGTGCCAGCAGCACTCGGGTGCAGGGGCGCTACGAGCAGTACTTC. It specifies CASSTRVQGRYEQYF.

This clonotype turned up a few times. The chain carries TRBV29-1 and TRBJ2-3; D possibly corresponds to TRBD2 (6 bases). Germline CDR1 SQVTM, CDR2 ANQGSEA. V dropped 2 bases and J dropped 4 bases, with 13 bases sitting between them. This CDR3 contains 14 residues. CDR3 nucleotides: TGCAGCGTTGAACGGAGCGGGTGGGCAGATACGCAGTATTTT. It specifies CSVERSGWADTQYF.

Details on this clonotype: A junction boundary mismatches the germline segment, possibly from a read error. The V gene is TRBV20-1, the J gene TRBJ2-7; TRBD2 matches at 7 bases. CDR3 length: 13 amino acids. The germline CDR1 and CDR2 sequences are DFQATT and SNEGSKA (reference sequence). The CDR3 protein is CGAFRAGVYEQYF. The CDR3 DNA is TGCGGTGCTTTCAGGGCGGGAGTGTACGAGCAGTACTTC.

The CDR3 region has the DNA TGTGCCAGCAGACCCAGTTACGAGCAGTACTTC. Translating gives CASRPSYEQYF. V usage is TRBV12-3 or TRBV12-4 and J usage is TRBJ2-7; D call uncertain. V was cut by 6 bases and J by 4 bases, with 7 bases left in between. CDR3 length: 11 residues.

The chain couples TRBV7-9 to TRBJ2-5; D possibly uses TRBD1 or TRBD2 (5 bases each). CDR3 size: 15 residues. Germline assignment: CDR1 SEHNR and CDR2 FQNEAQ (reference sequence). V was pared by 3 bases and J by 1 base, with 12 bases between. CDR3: CASSFGADFQETQYF. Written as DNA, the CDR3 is TGTGCCAGCAGCTTCGGGGCAGACTTCCAAGAGACCCAGTACTTC.

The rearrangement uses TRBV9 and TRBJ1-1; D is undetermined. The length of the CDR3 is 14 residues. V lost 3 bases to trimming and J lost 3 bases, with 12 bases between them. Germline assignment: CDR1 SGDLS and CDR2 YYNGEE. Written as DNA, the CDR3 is TGTGCCAGCAGCGGGGAGGGCGGATACACTGAAGCTTTCTTT. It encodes CASSGEGGYTEAFF.

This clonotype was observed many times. For the CDR3, the DNA is TGCAGTGCTAGAGATATTAGCGGGCACGACTACAATGAGCAGTTCTTC. As protein: CSARDISGHDYNEQFF. The chain recombines TRBV20-1 with TRBJ2-1, with 7 positions matching TRBD2. V shed 0 bases, J shed 3 bases, and the junction held 8 bases outside the gene matches. Germline V lookup: CDR1 DFQATT, CDR2 SNEGSKA (reference sequence). CDR3 length: 16 amino acids.